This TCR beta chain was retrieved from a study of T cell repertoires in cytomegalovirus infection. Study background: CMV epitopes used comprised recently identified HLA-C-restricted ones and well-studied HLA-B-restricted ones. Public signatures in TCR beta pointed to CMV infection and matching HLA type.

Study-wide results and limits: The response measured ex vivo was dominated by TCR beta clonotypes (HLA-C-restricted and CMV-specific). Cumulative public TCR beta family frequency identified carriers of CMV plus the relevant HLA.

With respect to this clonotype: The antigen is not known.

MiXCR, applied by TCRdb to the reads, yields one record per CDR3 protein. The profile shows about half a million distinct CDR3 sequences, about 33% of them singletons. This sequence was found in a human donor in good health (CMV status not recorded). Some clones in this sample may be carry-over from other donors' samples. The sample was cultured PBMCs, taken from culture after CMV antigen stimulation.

The CDR3 nucleotides are TGTGCCAGCAGTGATTTCGACTACAATGAGCAGTTCTTC. Amino acids: CASSDFDYNEQFF. This sequence joins TRBV2 and TRBJ2-1; D uncertain. V was trimmed by 3 bases and J by 3 bases, leaving 6 bases between them. CDR1 SNHLY and CDR2 FYNNEI come from the germline V gene. The CDR3 runs to 13 residues.